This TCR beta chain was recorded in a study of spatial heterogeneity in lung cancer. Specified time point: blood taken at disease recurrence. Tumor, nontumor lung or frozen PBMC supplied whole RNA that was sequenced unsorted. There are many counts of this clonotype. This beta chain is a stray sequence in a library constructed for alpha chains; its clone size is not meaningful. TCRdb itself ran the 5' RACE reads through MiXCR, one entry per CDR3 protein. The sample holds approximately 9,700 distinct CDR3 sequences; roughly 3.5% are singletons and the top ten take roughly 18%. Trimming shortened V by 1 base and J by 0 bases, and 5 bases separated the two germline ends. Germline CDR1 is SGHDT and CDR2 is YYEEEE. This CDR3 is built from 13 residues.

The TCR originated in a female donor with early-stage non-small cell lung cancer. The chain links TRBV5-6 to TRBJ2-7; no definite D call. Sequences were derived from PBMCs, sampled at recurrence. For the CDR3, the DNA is TGTGCCAGCAGCTTGATGGGCTCCTACGAGCAGTACTTC. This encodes CASSLMGSYEQYF. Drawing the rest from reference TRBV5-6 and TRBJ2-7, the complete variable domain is DAGVTQSPTHLIKTRGQQVTLRCSPKSGHDTVSWYQQALGQGPQFIFQYYEEEERQRGNFPDRFSGHQFPNYSSELNVNALLLGDSALYLCASSLMGSYEQYFGPGTRLTVT.